The sequence of this T cell receptor beta chain was determined in a study of T cell responses to AZD1222 COVID-19 vaccine. General observations from the study: Nearly half of spike-specific TCRs reportedly go after variant regions that carry no mutations. White British people made up most donors, females outnumbered males, and clonal diversity was possibly underestimated. Only a handful of people who got AZD1222 tested seropositive at baseline. With dominance at 160-218 and 743-854, vaccine-associated CD4 TCRs spanned spike.

V dropped 3 bases and J dropped 7 bases, with 9 bases sitting between them. Germline values: CDR1 MNHNS, CDR2 SASEGT. There are 13 residues in the CDR3. Turning to this clone: Its antigen is not known.

TCRdb's table, derived via immunoSEQ multiplex PCR, lists solely in-frame clones and lacks some. The table has 150,000 to 170,000 clones, 86% seen once; the top ten hold 4.5% to 6%. V is TRBV6-1 and J is TRBJ1-4; D is uncertain. The origin of this receptor is an adult in good health. The input for sequencing was peripheral blood, taken on day 0 of MenACWY control vaccination. The CDR3 sequence is CASSELTVEKLFF. The CDR3 DNA follows: TGTGCCAGCAGTGAGTTAACAGTTGAAAAACTGTTTTTT.